Sequencing of this T cell receptor beta chain was carried out in a study of cytomegalovirus exposure and HLA in healthy donors. The V end lost 5 bases, the J end lost 16 bases, and 12 bases lay between the germline ends. The CDR3 length is 11 residues. Germline V lookup: CDR1 MDHEN, CDR2 SYDVKM. Researchers ran the PCR with 60 Vbeta and 13 Jbeta primers. Profiling relied on immunoSEQ multiplex PCR, and the TCRdb table lists in-frame clones only, not all of them. The sample holds tens of thousands of clones; around 74% are singletons and the top ten take roughly 7.4%. Broader study findings: Some V segments could not be told apart, so they were left out, TRBV6-2 and TRBV6-3 among them.

Points on this clone: The antigen is unknown.

The chain links TRBV28 to TRBJ1-6; D is possibly TRBD1 (5 bases). The sequence was collected from a woman aged 25 to 45 in good health and CMV-seropositive. The material sequenced was PBMCs. CDR3 residues: CASSIPGTLHF. In DNA, the CDR3 is TGTGCCAGCAGTATACCCGGGACTCTCCACTTT.